These T cell receptor beta chains were read from a single sample in a study of CD8 T cells in Susac syndrome. Each CDR3 protein is one row after TCRdb ran MiXCR on the immunoSEQ multiplex PCR reads. The sample yields around 190,000 distinct CDR3 sequences, approximately 93% seen once. Source material: CD4+ T cells from PBMCs. The receptors shown here come from a human donor in good health. CDR3s leave out the opening cysteine and the closing phenylalanine or tryptophan.

j_gene: TRBJ1-2; v_gene: TRBV3-1; CDR3aa: ASSQGTGQHYGYT
j_gene: TRBJ2-7; v_gene: TRBV5-1; CDR3aa: ASSLVELGEQY
j_gene: TRBJ2-5; v_gene: TRBV7-8; CDR3aa: ASSLAGTPKETQY
j_gene: TRBJ2-1; v_gene: TRBV28; CDR3aa: ASSGLAGVREQF
j_gene: TRBJ2-3; v_gene: TRBV28; CDR3aa: ATFRVRADTQY
j_gene: TRBJ1-1; v_gene: TRBV19; CDR3aa: ASSRTGGGFAEAF
j_gene: TRBJ1-2; v_gene: TRBV9; CDR3aa: ASSGSRGPGGYT
j_gene: TRBJ2-7; v_gene: TRBV3-1; CDR3aa: ASSPLPVGRKPSYEQY
j_gene: TRBJ1-2; v_gene: TRBV7-2; CDR3aa: ASSLTRGNYGYT
j_gene: TRBJ2-2; v_gene: TRBV12-3/TRBV12-4; CDR3aa: ASSKLHNTGELF